This TCR beta chain was sequenced during a study of cytomegalovirus exposure and HLA in healthy donors. For the study at large: The Caucasian-associated ancestry cluster held around four fifths of roughly 370 genotyped donors. Study-wide results and limits: The authors later found HLA-associated TCR beta chains more clonally expanded than equally common others. Most CMV-associated TCR beta chains were later found to appear HLA-restricted.

In germline, CDR1 is SGHRS, CDR2 YFSETQ. Trimming shortened V by 0 bases and J by 5 bases, and 8 bases separated the two germline ends. This CDR3 spans 14 amino acids. Comments on this clone: Its antigen is still unknown.

Use of 60 Vbeta and 13 Jbeta primers characterized the PCR. Profiling relied on immunoSEQ multiplex PCR, and the TCRdb table lists in-frame clones only, not all of them. The table shows around 110,000 clones, with about two thirds occurring only once. This rearrangement joins TRBV5-1 to TRBJ1-4; tentatively, D is TRBD1 (5 bases). The TCR originated in a man aged 25 to 40 in good health and CMV-seropositive. The sample comprised PBMCs. CDR3 loop: CASSLGQGNEKLFF. CDR3 nucleotides: TGCGCCAGCAGCTTGGGGCAGGGCAATGAAAAACTGTTTTTT.